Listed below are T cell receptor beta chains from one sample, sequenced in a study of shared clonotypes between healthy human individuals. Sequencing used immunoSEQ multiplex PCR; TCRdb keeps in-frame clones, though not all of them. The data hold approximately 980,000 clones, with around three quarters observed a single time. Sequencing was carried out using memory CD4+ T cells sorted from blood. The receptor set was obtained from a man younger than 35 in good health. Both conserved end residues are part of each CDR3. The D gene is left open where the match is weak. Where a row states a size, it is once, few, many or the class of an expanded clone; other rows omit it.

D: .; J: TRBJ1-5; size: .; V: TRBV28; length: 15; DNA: TGTGCCAGCAGTTTAGGCGGAACTAGCAATCAGCCCCAGCATTTT; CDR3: CASSLGGTSNQPQHF
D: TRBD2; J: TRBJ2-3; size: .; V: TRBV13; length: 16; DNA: TGTGCCAGCAGCACTCGGACTAGCGGGAGGTCAGATACGCAGTATTTT; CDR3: CASSTRTSGRSDTQYF
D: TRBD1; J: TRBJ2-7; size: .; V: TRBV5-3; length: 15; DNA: TGTGCCAGAAGCTGGGGGACAGGGAGTAGATACGAGCAGTACTTC; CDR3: CARSWGTGSRYEQYF
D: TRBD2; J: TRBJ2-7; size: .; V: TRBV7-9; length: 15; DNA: TGTGCCAGCAGCTGGTCTAGCGGGAGAGGGTACGAGCAGTACTTC; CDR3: CASSWSSGRGYEQYF
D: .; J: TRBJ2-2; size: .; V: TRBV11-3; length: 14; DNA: TGTGCCAGCAGCTTAGCCAGGGAGGCCGGGGAGCTGTTTTTT; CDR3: CASSLAREAGELFF
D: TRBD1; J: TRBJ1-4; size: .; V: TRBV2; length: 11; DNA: TGTGCCAGCAGTAGGAGGGACAGCGTAATTTTT; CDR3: CASSRRDSVIF
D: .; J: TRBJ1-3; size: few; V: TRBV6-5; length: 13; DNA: TGTGCCAGCCGAAAGGTCCTTGGAAACACCATATATTTT; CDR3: CASRKVLGNTIYF
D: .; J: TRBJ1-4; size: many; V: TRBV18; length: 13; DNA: TGTGCCAGCTCTCCCGACCTAAATGAAAAACTGTTTTTT; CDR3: CASSPDLNEKLFF
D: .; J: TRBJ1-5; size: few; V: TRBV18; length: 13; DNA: TGTGCCAGCTCAACCACGTCCGATCAGCCCCAGCATTTT; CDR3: CASSTTSDQPQHF
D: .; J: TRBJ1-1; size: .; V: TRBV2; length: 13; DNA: TGTGCCAGCAGTGGACAGCCGAACACTGAAGCTTTCTTT; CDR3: CASSGQPNTEAFF
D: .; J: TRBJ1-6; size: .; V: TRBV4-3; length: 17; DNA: TGCGCCAGCAGCCAAGAATCGGCGGGGCATAGTGGTTCACCCCTCCACTTT; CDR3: CASSQESAGHSGSPLHF
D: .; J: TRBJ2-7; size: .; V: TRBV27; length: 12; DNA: TGTGCCAGCAGTTTACTTGGTTACGAGCAGTACTTC; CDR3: CASSLLGYEQYF
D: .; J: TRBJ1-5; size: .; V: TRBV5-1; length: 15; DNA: TGCGCCAGCAGCTCGACGGGGTCCCCAAATCAGCCCCAGCATTTT; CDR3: CASSSTGSPNQPQHF
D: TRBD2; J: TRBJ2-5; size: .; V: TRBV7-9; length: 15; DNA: TGTGCCAGCAGCTTAGATGGACTAGCACAAGAGACCCAGTACTTC; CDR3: CASSLDGLAQETQYF